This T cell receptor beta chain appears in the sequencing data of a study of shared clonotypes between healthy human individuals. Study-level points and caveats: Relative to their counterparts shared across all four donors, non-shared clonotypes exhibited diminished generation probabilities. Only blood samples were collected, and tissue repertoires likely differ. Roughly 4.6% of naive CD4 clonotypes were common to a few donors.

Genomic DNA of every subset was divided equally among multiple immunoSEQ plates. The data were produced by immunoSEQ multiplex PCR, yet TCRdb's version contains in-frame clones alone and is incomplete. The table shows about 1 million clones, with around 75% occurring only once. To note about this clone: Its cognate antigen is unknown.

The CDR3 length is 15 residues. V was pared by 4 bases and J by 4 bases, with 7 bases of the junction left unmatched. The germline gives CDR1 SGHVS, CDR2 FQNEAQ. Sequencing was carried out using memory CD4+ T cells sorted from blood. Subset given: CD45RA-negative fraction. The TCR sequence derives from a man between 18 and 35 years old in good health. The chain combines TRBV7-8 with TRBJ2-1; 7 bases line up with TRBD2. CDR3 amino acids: CASSSGSSGYNEQFF. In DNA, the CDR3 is TGTGCCAGCAGCTCCGGGTCTAGCGGTTACAATGAGCAGTTCTTC.